The rows below give T cell receptor beta chains drawn from one sample of a study of blood T cell repertoires in COVID-19. Profiled with immunoSEQ multiplex PCR; TCRdb holds only in-frame clones, not every one. The table records 200,000 to 300,000 clones, 70% to 90% of them present only once. Sequencing used peripheral blood. These TCRs come from a man younger than 35 with active or convalescent COVID-19. Each CDR3 is given with its conserved first and last residue. A D gene is named only where the DNA matches it firmly. Some rows mark clone size as missing; the rest say once, few, many or name a class of expanded clone.

D gene	J gene	clone size	CDR3 length	V gene	CDR3 DNA	CDR3 protein
NA	TRBJ2-3	NA	14	TRBV5-6	TGTGCCAGCAGCTTTGACATTATCACAGATACGCAGTATTTT	CASSFDIITDTQYF
NA	TRBJ2-2	NA	15	TRBV28	TGTGCCAGCAGCCCAGGCGGGTCGAACACCGGGGAGCTGTTTTTT	CASSPGGSNTGELFF
TRBD1	TRBJ1-1	NA	14	TRBV27	TGTGCCAGCAGTTTAAGGACAGGGGGCACTGAAGCTTTCTTT	CASSLRTGGTEAFF
NA	TRBJ1-1	NA	13	TRBV27	TGTGCCAGCAGTTTATTTAAGAACACTGAAGCTTTCTTT	CASSLFKNTEAFF
NA	TRBJ2-7	NA	13	TRBV5-4	TGTGCCACCCACCTTCAGGGGGGTTACGAGCAGTACTTC	CATHLQGGYEQYF
TRBD1	TRBJ1-2	once	12	TRBV5-6	TGTGCCAGCAGCTCAGGGGGCGGTGGCTACACCTTC	CASSSGGGGYTF
TRBD2	TRBJ2-5	NA	17	TRBV28	TGTGCCAGCAGTCCCACGGGTGGGACTAGCGCACAAGAGACCCAGTACTTC	CASSPTGGTSAQETQYF
NA	TRBJ1-1	NA	13	TRBV30	TGTGCCTGGGAAAAAGGTGGGGAGACTGAAGCTTTCTTT	CAWEKGGETEAFF
TRBD1	TRBJ1-5	NA	16	TRBV2	TGTGCCAGCAGTCACTACCGGGACAGGGTCAATCAGCCCCAGCATTTT	CASSHYRDRVNQPQHF
TRBD2	TRBJ2-7	NA	15	TRBV19	TGTGCCAGTAGTATAGTCGGCGGGAGGGCTCCCGAGCAGTACTTC	CASSIVGGRAPEQYF
TRBD1	TRBJ2-5	NA	11	TRBV29-1	TGCAGCGCTGACAGGGTGGAGACCCAGTACTTC	CSADRVETQYF
TRBD2	TRBJ2-5	NA	15	TRBV2	TGTGCCAGCACCAAGACTAGCGGGGGCCAAGAGACCCAGTACTTC	CASTKTSGGQETQYF
NA	TRBJ2-3	NA	11	TRBV2	TGTGCGACTGCCTTCACAGATACGCAGTATTTT	CATAFTDTQYF
NA	TRBJ1-1	NA	16	TRBV19	TGTGCCAGTAGTATTATAGGGGCCGGTGCGAACACTGAAGCTTTCTTT	CASSIIGAGANTEAFF
TRBD1	TRBJ1-5	NA	16	TRBV6-6	TGTGCCAGCAGTTCCTCGGACAGGATGAGCAATCAGCCCCAGCATTTT	CASSSSDRMSNQPQHF
TRBD1	TRBJ2-5	NA	18	TRBV25-1	TGTGCCAGCAGTGATTCCCTTCCGGGACAGGGGGCTCAAGAGACCCAGTACTTC	CASSDSLPGQGAQETQYF
NA	TRBJ1-5	NA	16	TRBV19	TGTGCCAGTAGTATAGTCGGGGAGTCTCCGCTTCAGCCCCAGCATTTT	CASSIVGESPLQPQHF
NA	TRBJ1-1	NA	12	TRBV6-6	TGTGCCAGCAGTTCCTATTCCACTGAAGCTTTCTTT	CASSSYSTEAFF
NA	TRBJ1-1	few	12	TRBV11-2	TGTGCCAGCAGCTTAGGGGGGGTACAAGCTTTCTTT	CASSLGGVQAFF
TRBD1	TRBJ1-1	NA	15	TRBV5-1	TGCGCCAGCAGCGACCTGACAGGGATGAACACTGAAGCTTTCTTT	CASSDLTGMNTEAFF
TRBD1	TRBJ1-6	NA	16	TRBV19	TGTGCCAGTAGTATTGGACAGGAGGCCTATAATTCACCCCTCCACTTT	CASSIGQEAYNSPLHF
NA	TRBJ2-6	NA	16	TRBV19	TGTGCCAGTAGTATAGATGCAGGGTCTGGGGCCAACGTCCTGACTTTC	CASSIDAGSGANVLTF
TRBD1	TRBJ1-3	NA	12	TRBV29-1	TGCAGCGTGGACAGGGGGCTTGACACCATATATTTT	CSVDRGLDTIYF
TRBD1	TRBJ1-3	NA	16	TRBV18	TGTGCCAGCTCACCACGGAAGGACAGGAGGTTTGACACCATATATTTT	CASSPRKDRRFDTIYF
TRBD2	TRBJ2-3	NA	14	TRBV2	TGTGCCAGCAAGGGACTAGCGGGAGGGGATACGCAGTATTTT	CASKGLAGGDTQYF
NA	TRBJ2-1	NA	13	TRBV6-5	TGTGCCAGCAGTTGGGGACTGTACAATGAGCAGTTCTTC	CASSWGLYNEQFF
NA	TRBJ2-3	NA	17	TRBV5-1	TGCGCCAGCAGCCCCTTTAGTCCGGGGGGCCTCACAGATACGCAGTATTTT	CASSPFSPGGLTDTQYF